This T cell receptor (beta chain) was obtained from a study of control samples from healthy donors and cancer patients. Only a few counts were recorded for this clone. The repertoire was sequenced with immunoSEQ multiplex PCR; TCRdb's copy has only in-frame clones and lacks some. The table has about 110,000 clones, approximately 84% seen once. The CDR3 totals 15 residues. Trimming left V 1 base short and J 0 bases short, with 5 bases between. The germline V gene encodes CDR1 SGHRS and CDR2 YFSETQ. The chain couples TRBV5-1 to TRBJ1-6; no definite D call. The sample was blood. The receptor was isolated from a man between 18 and 29 years old in good health. CDR3 residues: CASSLISSYNSPLHF. The CDR3 DNA reads TGCGCCAGCAGCTTGATAAGCTCCTATAATTCACCCCTCCACTTT.